Reported below is one T cell receptor beta chain. Its cognate antigen has yet to be identified. The input lacks base qualities; no much larger clone sits a single base away. The cysteine opens and the phenylalanine closes a CDR3 of 15 amino acids. Kept here is only the CDR3 DNA, which spans 45 bases and is read in frame from base 1. For CDR1 and CDR2, the germline V gene lists SGHTA and FQGNSA. Here V drops 6 bases and J drops 4 bases, and the junction holds 6 bases not matched to any gene. The data stem from a study of identifying expanded T cells in peripheral blood (dated by TCRdb to the late 2010s). Concerning the study at large: Four technical replicates, made by sequencing separate aliquots from the same pool of genomic DNA, were compared pairwise. Overall study outcomes, separate from this receptor: The binomial model flagged about 1.2 differentially abundant clones between technical replicates, compared with 15 to 17 over two weeks and 19 to 20 over around four weeks. Across all healthy-donor time intervals, the beta-binomial model significantly cut both the number of clones called differentially abundant and the false-positive rate. Across all healthy donors, variance in clone template counts between approximately two-week samples was found to increase significantly with total template count. The authors expected biological variance in healthy repertoires might increase further over much longer intervals such as months to years.

During the collection period, no infections or other immune events were recorded for the healthy donors. Blood repertoires from healthy donors were used as a training cohort for calibrating time-dependent variance in a beta-binomial model of differential abundance of T-cell clones. There were 10 healthy donors in the training cohort, of whom 3 were female and 7 were male. An age range of roughly 25 to 65 years, with an average of approximately 43 years, was recorded for the donors. Whole blood was collected from each healthy donor at three time points spaced 2 to 3 weeks apart and obtained from a commercial supplier. For immunosequencing, genomic DNA was extracted from whole blood that had not been sorted. The immunoSEQ Assay, which relies on bias-controlled multiplex PCR amplification of genomic DNA, was used to profile TCRbeta CDR3 regions. The source study handled its data this way. The absolute abundance of each unique TCRbeta CDR3 region was quantified after sequences were collapsed and filtered. Differential abundance was tested with a binomial (Fisher-equivalent) model and with a beta-binomial model adding time-dependent variance fitted from healthy donors. Any clone with fewer than 5 combined templates was excluded, and a clone was called differentially abundant if its Benjamini-Hochberg FDR was below 0.01. Using the form v = (b*log(k)+a)^2, the beta-binomial variance was modeled as a function of the total template count across the two samples. TCRdb stores this immuneACCESS table with in-frame sequences only. Part of the clones is absent; in the studies checked, under half of the shortfall reflects unresolved V genes, and no reason is known for the rest. The V and J calls and clone size are taken from that table; D and trimming were inferred from the DNA. For this sample the table gives around 75,000 clones, of which 75% to 90% were detected only once. 3% to 4% of the sample goes to the ten largest clones.

The chain joins TRBV7-2 to TRBJ2-5, with 12 central nucleotides matching TRBD2. The origin of this receptor is a person between 18 and 75 years old in good health. Sequencing input: blood. The encoded CDR3 is CASSPLAGGAETQYF. The bases are TGTGCCAGCAGTCCTCTAGCGGGAGGGGCAGAGACCCAGTACTTC. The entire variable domain, with the stretches around the CDR3 drawn from the reference TRBV7-2 and TRBJ2-5 proteins, is GAGVSQSPSNKVTEKGKDVELRCDPISGHTALYWYRQSLGQGLEFLIYFQGNSAPDKSGLPSDRFSAERTGGSVSTLTIQRTQQEDSAVYLCASSPLAGGAETQYFGPGTRLLVL.